The 12 T cell receptor beta chains below all came from one sample that was sequenced in a study of vaccination and CD4 T cells after COVID-19. The antigens these receptors bind are not known. CD4+ T cells that had been cultured provided DNA sequenced with the Oncomine TCR Beta short-read assay. A single record per CDR3 protein comes from TCRdb applying MiXCR to the PCR reads. The table shows about 15,000 distinct CDR3 sequences, with less than 55% occurring only once. Treatment specified: roughly ten-day PBMC culture with coronavirus spike peptide pools or control peptides (ViraFEST assay). The sequencing sample was made of CD4+ T cells from blood, cultured in vitro. All receptors derive from a human donor who had recovered from COVID-19.

This sequence joins TRBV7-2 and TRBJ2-1; D remains unclear. Germline CDR1 reads SGHTA; CDR2 reads FQGNSA. The CDR3 is made up of 11 amino acids. V lost 1 base to trimming and J lost 9 bases, with 4 bases between them. The CDR3 here is CASSLGGEQFF. The DNA for the CDR3 is TGTGCCAGCAGCTTAGGTGGTGAGCAGTTCTTC. The full variable domain, in which reference TRBV7-2 and TRBJ2-1 provide the parts outside the CDR3, is GAGVSQSPSNKVTEKGKDVELRCDPISGHTALYWYRQSLGQGLEFLIYFQGNSAPDKSGLPSDRFSAERTGGSVSTLTIQRTQQEDSAVYLCASSLGGEQFFGPGTRLTVL.

V is TRBV27 and J is TRBJ2-7; D not resolved. Germline CDR1 and CDR2: MNHEY and SMNVEV (reference sequence). The CDR3 sequence is 12 residues long. The CDR3 region is CGPAASSYEQYF. Here the CDR3 DNA reads TGTGGTCCGGCGGCGAGCTCCTACGAGCAGTACTTC.

This rearrangement joins TRBV20-1 to TRBJ1-5, with TRBD1 matching over 8 bases. Germline CDR1 is DFQATT and CDR2 is SNEGSKA (reference sequence). This CDR3 is 15 amino acids long. V shed 4 bases and J 11 bases; nucleotides not matched to a gene: 16. The CDR3 here is CSATTGAPGTGSQHF. As DNA, the CDR3 is TGCAGTGCTACGACAGGGGCTCCCGGAACGGGGTCCCAGCATTTT.

This clonotype was seen a few times. V and J are TRBV5-1 and TRBJ1-2; D is ambiguous. With 4 bases removed from V and 6 bases from J, the gap between germline ends came to 13 bases. CDR1 is SGHRS and CDR2 is YFSETQ in the germline V gene. CDR3 size: 13 residues. The CDR3 DNA reads TGCGCCAGCAGCACAGATAGAGGAGATGGCTACACCTTC. Its translation: CASSTDRGDGYTF.

The chain has TRBV6-1 and TRBJ1-2; D not resolved. This CDR3 contains 14 residues. V lost 7 bases and J 5 bases, leaving 17 bases between the germline ends. CDR1 is MNHNS, CDR2 SASEGT, per germline. The DNA for the CDR3 is TGTGCCAGCACCCTGAGCCCGGAGTTGTATGGCTACACCTTC. Translating gives CASTLSPELYGYTF.

This chain uses TRBV30 with TRBJ1-1; D might be TRBD1 (5 bases). The CDR3 extends over 14 amino acids. Trimming removed 5 bases from V and 4 bases from J, with 17 bases in between. CDR1 is GTSNPN and CDR2 is SVGIG in the germline V gene (reference sequence). The CDR3 region has the DNA TGTGCCTGGGGAAGAACGGGGCAGGGCACTGAAGCTTTCTTT. It codes for CAWGRTGQGTEAFF.

In its sample, this clonotype was seen once. The chain is built from TRBV20-1 and TRBJ2-7; 7 bases line up with TRBD2. This CDR3 is built from 14 residues. Germline values: CDR1 DFQATT, CDR2 SNEGSKA (reference sequence). The V and J ends lost 3 bases and 2 bases, in that order; junction bases with no gene match: 7. The CDR3 bases are TGCAGTGCTAGGGGGGGGAGGGCAACCTACGAGCAGTACTTC. Protein sequence: CSARGGRATYEQYF.

The V and J genes are TRBV30 and TRBJ2-3; TRBD2 aligns across 13 bases. CDR1 GTSNPN and CDR2 SVGIG come from the germline V gene (reference sequence). Trimming cost V 1 base and J 2 bases; bases outside gene matches: 12. The CDR3 has 19 amino acids. The CDR3, as DNA: TGTGCCTGGAGTGGACTAGCGGGGGGCCCCTTTCTTTACACAGATACGCAGTATTTT. As protein: CAWSGLAGGPFLYTDTQYF.

This clonotype has just a few counts. This chain uses TRBV20-1 with TRBJ1-1; D remains unclear. V lost 0 bases, J lost 8 bases, and 10 bases lay in between. CDR3 length: 12 amino acids. From germline, CDR1 is DFQATT and CDR2 SNEGSKA (reference sequence). The CDR3 sequence: CSARDHTEEAFF. DNA for the CDR3: TGCAGTGCTAGAGATCATACAGAGGAAGCTTTCTTT.

The rearrangement joins TRBV19 to TRBJ2-7, with a weak D call TRBD1 (5 bases). The V end was cut by 4 bases, the J end by 0 bases, with 10 bases between. The germline CDR1 and CDR2 sequences are LNHDA and SQIVND (reference sequence). This CDR3 comprises 14 residues. The CDR3 here is CASSKTESSYEQYF. The CDR3 nucleotides are TGTGCCAGTAGTAAGACAGAGAGCTCCTACGAGCAGTACTTC.

The chain uses TRBV24-1 and TRBJ1-5; TRBD1 matches at 9 bases. The germline CDR1 and CDR2 sequences are KGHDR and SFDVKD. This CDR3 has 14 amino acids. The J segment lost 6 bases and the V segment lost 7 bases, leaving 6 bases of the junction unmatched. The DNA of the CDR3 is TGTGCCACCAGGGGACAGGGACTGGGTCAGCCCCAGCATTTT. Translating it yields CATRGQGLGQPQHF.

This chain connects TRBV27 to TRBJ1-1; 9 bases fit TRBD1. This CDR3 has 13 amino acids. Unmatched junction bases numbered 4, after V lost 2 bases and J lost 9 bases. Germline CDR1 MNHEY, CDR2 SMNVEV (reference sequence). The CDR3 loop reads CASSLLGTGKAFF. The DNA for the CDR3 is TGTGCCAGCAGTTTACTCGGGACAGGGAAAGCTTTCTTT.